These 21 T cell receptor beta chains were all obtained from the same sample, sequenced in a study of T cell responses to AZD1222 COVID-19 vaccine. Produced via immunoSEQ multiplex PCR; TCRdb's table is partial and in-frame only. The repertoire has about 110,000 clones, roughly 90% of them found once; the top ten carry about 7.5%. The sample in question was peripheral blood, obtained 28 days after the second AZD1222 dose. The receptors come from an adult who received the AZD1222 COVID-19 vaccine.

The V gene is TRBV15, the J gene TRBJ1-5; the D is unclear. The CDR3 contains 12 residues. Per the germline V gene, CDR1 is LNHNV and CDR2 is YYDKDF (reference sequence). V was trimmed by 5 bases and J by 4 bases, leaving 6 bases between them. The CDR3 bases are TGTGCCACCAGCGGAAGAAATCAGCCCCAGCATTTT. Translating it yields CATSGRNQPQHF.

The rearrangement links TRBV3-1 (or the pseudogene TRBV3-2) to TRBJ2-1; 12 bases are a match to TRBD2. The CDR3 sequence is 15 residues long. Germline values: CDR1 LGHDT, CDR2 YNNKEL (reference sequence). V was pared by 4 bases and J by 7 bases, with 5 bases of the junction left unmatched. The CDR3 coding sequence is TGTGCCAGCAGCCTACTAGCGGGGGGCAAAAATGAGCAGTTCTTC. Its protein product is CASSLLAGGKNEQFF.

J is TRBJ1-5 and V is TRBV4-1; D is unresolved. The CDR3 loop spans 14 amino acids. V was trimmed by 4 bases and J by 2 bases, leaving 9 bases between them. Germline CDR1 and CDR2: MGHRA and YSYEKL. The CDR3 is CASSLGRGNQPQHF. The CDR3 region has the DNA TGCGCCAGCAGCCTAGGCCGGGGCAATCAGCCCCAGCATTTT.

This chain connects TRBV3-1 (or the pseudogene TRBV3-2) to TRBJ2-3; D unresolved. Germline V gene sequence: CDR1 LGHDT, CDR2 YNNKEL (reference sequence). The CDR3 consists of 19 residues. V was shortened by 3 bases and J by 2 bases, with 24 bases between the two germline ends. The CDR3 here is CASSHTHRIYPGDTDTQYF. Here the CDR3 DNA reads TGTGCCAGCAGCCATACACATCGTATCTACCCAGGAGACACAGATACGCAGTATTTT.

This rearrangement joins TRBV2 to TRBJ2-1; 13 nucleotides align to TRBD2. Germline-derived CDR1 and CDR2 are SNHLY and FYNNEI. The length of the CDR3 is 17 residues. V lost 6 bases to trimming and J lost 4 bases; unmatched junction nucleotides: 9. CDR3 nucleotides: TGTGCCAGCAGGGGGACTAGCGGGATTGGGGCTTACAATGAGCAGTTCTTC. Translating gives CASRGTSGIGAYNEQFF.

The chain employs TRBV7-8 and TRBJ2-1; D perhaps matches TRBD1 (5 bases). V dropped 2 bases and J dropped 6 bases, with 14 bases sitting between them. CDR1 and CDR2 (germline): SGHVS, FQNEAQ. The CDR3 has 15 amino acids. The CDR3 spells CASSLFQFDSNEQFF. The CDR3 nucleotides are TGTGCCAGCAGCTTATTCCAGTTTGACAGCAATGAGCAGTTCTTC.

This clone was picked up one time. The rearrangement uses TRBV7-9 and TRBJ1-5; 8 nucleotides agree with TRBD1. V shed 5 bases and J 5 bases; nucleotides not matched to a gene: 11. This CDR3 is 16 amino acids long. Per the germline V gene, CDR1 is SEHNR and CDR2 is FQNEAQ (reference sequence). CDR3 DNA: TGTGCCAGCAGCCATAGTACAGGGGGTTGGGATCAGCCCCAGCATTTT. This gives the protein CASSHSTGGWDQPQHF.

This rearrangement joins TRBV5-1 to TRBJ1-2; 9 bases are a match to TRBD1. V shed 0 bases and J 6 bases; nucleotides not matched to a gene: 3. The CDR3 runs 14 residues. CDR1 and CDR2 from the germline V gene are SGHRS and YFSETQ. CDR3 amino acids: CASSLDRGQHGYTF. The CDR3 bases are TGCGCCAGCAGCTTGGACAGGGGGCAACATGGCTACACCTTC. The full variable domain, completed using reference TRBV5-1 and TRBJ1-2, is KAGVTQTPRYLIKTRGQQVTLSCSPISGHRSVSWYQQTPGQGLQFLFEYFSETQRNKGNFPGRFSGRQFSNSRSEMNVSTLELGDSALYLCASSLDRGQHGYTFGSGTRLTVV.

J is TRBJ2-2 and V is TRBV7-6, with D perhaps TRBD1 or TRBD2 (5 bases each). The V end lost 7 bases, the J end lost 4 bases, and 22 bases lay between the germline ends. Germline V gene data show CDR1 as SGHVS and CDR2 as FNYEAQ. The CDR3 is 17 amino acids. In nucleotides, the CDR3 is TGTGCCAGCACCCACCCGTTCGGGGACGAGGGCACCGGGGAGCTGTTTTTT. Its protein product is CASTHPFGDEGTGELFF.

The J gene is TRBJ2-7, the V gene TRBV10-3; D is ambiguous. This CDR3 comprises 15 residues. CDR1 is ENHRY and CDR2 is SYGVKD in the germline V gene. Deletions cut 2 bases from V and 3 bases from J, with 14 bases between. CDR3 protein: CAISEPLRSGYEQYF. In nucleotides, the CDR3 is TGTGCCATCAGTGAGCCCCTAAGAAGTGGCTACGAGCAGTACTTC.

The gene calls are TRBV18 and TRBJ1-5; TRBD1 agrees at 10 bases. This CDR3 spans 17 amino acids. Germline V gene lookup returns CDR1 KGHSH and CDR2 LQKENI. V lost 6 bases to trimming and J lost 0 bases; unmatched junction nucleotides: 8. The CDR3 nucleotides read TGTGCCAGCTCTACTGCCGGGACAGGGGATAGCAATCAGCCCCAGCATTTT. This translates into CASSTAGTGDSNQPQHF.

CDR3 residues: CATTPDSGYGYTF. The CDR3 DNA follows: TGTGCCACCACTCCGGACAGCGGCTATGGCTACACCTTC. The gene calls are TRBV24-1 and TRBJ1-2; TRBD1 is a possible D gene (6 bases). Germline V CDR1 and CDR2: KGHDR, SFDVKD. The V end lost 8 bases, the J end lost 4 bases, and 13 bases lay between the germline ends. The CDR3 is made up of 13 amino acids.

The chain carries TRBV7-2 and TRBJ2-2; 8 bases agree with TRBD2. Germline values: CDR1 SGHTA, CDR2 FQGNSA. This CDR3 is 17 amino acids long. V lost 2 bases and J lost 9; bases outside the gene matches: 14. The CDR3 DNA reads TGTGCCAGCAGCTTAAGGGGATTAACTAGCGGCCACCGGGAGCTGTTTTTT. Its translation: CASSLRGLTSGHRELFF.

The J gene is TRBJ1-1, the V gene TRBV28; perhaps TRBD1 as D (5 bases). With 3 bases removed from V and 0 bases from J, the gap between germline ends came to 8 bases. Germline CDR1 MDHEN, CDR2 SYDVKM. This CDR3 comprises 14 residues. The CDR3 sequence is CASSLGLMNTEAFF. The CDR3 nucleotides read TGTGCCAGCAGTTTGGGGCTGATGAACACTGAAGCTTTCTTT.

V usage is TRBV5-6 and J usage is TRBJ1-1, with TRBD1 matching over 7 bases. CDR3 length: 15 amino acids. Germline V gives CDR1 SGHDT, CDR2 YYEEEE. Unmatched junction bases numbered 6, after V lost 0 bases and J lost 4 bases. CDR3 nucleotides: TGTGCCAGCAGCTTGGAGGGGGCGAGAGTCACTGAAGCTTTCTTT. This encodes CASSLEGARVTEAFF.

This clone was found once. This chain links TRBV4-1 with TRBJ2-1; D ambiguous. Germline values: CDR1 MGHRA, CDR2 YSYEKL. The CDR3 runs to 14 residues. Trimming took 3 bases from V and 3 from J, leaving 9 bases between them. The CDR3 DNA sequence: TGCGCCAGCAGCCAGCCCCCAAACTACAATGAGCAGTTCTTC. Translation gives CASSQPPNYNEQFF.

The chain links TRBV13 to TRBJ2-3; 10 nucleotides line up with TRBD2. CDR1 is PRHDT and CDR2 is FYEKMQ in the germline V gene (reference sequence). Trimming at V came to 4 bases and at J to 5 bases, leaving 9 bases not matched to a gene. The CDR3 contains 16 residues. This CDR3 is CASSSRVAGGQDTQYF. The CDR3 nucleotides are TGTGCCAGCAGCTCCAGGGTAGCGGGAGGTCAAGATACGCAGTATTTT.

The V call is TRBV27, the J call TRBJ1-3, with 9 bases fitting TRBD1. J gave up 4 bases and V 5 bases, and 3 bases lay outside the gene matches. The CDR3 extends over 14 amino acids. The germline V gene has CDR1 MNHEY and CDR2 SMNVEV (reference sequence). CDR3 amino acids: CASSPDRGGNTIYF. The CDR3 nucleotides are TGTGCCAGCAGTCCGGACAGGGGCGGAAACACCATATATTTT.

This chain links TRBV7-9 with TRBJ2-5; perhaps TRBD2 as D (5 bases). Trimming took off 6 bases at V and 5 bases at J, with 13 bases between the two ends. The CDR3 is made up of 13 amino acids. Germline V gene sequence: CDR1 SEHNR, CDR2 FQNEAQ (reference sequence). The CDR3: CASSTRDRETQYF. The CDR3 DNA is TGTGCCAGCAGTACGAGGGATCGGGAGACCCAGTACTTC.

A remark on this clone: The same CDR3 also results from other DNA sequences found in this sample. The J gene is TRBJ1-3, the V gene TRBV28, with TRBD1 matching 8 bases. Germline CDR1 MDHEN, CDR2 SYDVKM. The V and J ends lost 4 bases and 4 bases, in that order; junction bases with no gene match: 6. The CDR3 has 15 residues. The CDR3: CASSSPGGSGNTIYF. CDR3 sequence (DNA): TGTGCCAGCAGTTCGCCAGGGGGCTCGGGAAACACCATATATTTT.

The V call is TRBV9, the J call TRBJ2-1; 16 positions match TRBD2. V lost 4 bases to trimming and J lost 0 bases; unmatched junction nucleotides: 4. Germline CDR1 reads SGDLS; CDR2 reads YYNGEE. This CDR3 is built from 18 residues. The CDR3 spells CASSPGLAGGPSYNEQFF. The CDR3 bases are TGTGCCAGCAGCCCGGGACTAGCGGGAGGGCCCTCCTACAATGAGCAGTTCTTC.